These 21 T cell receptor beta chains originate from one sample sequenced in a study of blood T cell repertoires in COVID-19. This table comes from immunoSEQ multiplex PCR, and its TCRdb copy is limited to in-frame clones, with some not included. The data show 200,000 to 300,000 clones, roughly 88% seen once. The material sequenced was PBMCs or T cells enriched from blood (not recorded which). These receptor sequences come from a woman in her fifties or sixties who had recovered from COVID-19.

This clone was counted once. The chain combines TRBV27 with TRBJ2-7; the D gene is possibly TRBD2 (5 bases). V lost 0 bases and J lost 3, with 12 bases in between. The length of the CDR3 is 15 residues. In germline, CDR1 is MNHEY, CDR2 SMNVEV (reference sequence). This CDR3 reads CASSLSRIRGYEQYF. In DNA, the CDR3 is TGTGCCAGCAGTTTATCTCGGATTCGGGGCTACGAGCAGTACTTC.

The rearrangement links TRBV5-8 to TRBJ1-5; TRBD1 might be the D (6 bases). The V end was cut by 4 bases, the J end by 3 bases, with 11 bases between. Germline V CDR1 and CDR2: SGHTS, YDEGEE. CDR3 length equals 14 residues. The CDR3 loop is CASSRTDLNQPQHF. CDR3 DNA sequence: TGTGCCAGCAGCCGGACAGACCTCAATCAGCCCCAGCATTTT.

The rearrangement uses TRBV11-3 and TRBJ1-1; D not certain. This CDR3 has 12 residues. The germline V gene encodes CDR1 SGHNT and CDR2 YENEEA. V dropped 5 bases and J dropped 5 bases, with 9 bases sitting between them. CDR3 sequence reads: CASSPSLTEAFF. The CDR3 region has the DNA TGTGCCAGCAGCCCAAGCTTAACTGAAGCTTTCTTT.

V usage is TRBV11-2 and J usage is TRBJ2-1; D ambiguous. V lost 3 bases, J lost 3 bases, and 3 bases lay in between. The CDR3 extends over 12 amino acids. CDR1 and CDR2 (germline): SGHAT, FQNNGV. The CDR3 is CASSFFYNEQFF. For the CDR3, the DNA is TGTGCCAGCAGCTTCTTCTACAATGAGCAGTTCTTC.

The chain carries TRBV27 and TRBJ2-7; 10 bases map to TRBD1. The CDR3 spans 15 residues. V was clipped by 4 bases and J by 1 base; unmatched bases: 4. Germline V gene data show CDR1 as MNHEY and CDR2 as SMNVEV (reference sequence). CDR3 coding DNA: TGTGCCAGCAGTTACGGGGACAGGGGTTCCTACGAGCAGTACTTC. Its protein product is CASSYGDRGSYEQYF.

V and J are TRBV3-1 (or the pseudogene TRBV3-2) and TRBJ2-7, with D possibly matching TRBD2 (7 bases). V was pared by 1 base and J by 1 base, with 14 bases between. The CDR3 is 16 residues long. Germline values: CDR1 LGHDT, CDR2 YNNKEL (reference sequence). The CDR3, as DNA: TGTGCCAGCAGCCAAGTGCGGGGGCTCGAATCCTACGAGCAGTACTTC. Protein: CASSQVRGLESYEQYF.

This chain joins TRBV4-3 and TRBJ2-1; D is perhaps TRBD2 (6 bases). The CDR3 contains 14 residues. Looked up from germline, CDR1 is LGHNA and CDR2 is YSLEER. Trimming removed 1 base at V and 6 bases at J, with 10 bases between. The DNA for the CDR3 is TGCGCCAGCAGCCAAGGTCGGGGGTCCAATGAGCAGTTCTTC. This encodes CASSQGRGSNEQFF.

In this sample, this clone turned up once. The chain is built from TRBV11-2 and TRBJ1-2, with 11 bases lining up with TRBD1. The CDR3 contains 13 residues. Germline-derived CDR1 and CDR2 are SGHAT and FQNNGV. The J segment lost 4 bases and the V segment lost 5 bases, leaving 0 bases of the junction unmatched. CDR3 DNA sequence: TGTGCCAGCAGCGGACAGGGGGCCTATGGCTACACCTTC. Translation: CASSGQGAYGYTF.

The V and J genes are TRBV5-4 and TRBJ1-1, with 7 bases that match TRBD1. The length of the CDR3 is 15 residues. J was trimmed by 2 bases and V by 4 bases; bases with no gene match: 8. Germline loops: CDR1 SGHNT, CDR2 YYREEE (reference sequence). DNA for the CDR3: TGTGCCAGCAGCGGGTGGGACAGACTTAACACTGAAGCTTTCTTT. Encoded protein: CASSGWDRLNTEAFF.

The rearrangement links TRBV7-6 to TRBJ1-1, with 8 bases that match TRBD1. The CDR3 runs 15 residues. Germline lookup yields CDR1 SGHVS and CDR2 FNYEAQ. J lost 5 bases, V lost 1 base, and 6 bases had no gene match. CDR3 nucleotides: TGTGCCAGCAGCTTAGAAGACAGGGGTTCTACTGAAGCTTTCTTT. Residues: CASSLEDRGSTEAFF. Full variable domain (remainder filled in from reference TRBV7-6 and TRBJ1-1): GAGVSQSPRYKVTKRGQDVALRCDPISGHVSLYWYRQALGQGPEFLTYFNYEAQQDKSGLPNDRFSAERPEGSISTLTIQRTEQRDSAMYRCASSLEDRGSTEAFFGQGTRLTVV.

This clone has just one count. The chain is built from TRBV12-3 or TRBV12-4 and TRBJ2-2, with 7 bases fitting TRBD1. Unmatched junction bases numbered 3, after V lost 4 bases and J lost 7 bases. The CDR3 runs to 13 residues. CDR3 in amino acids: CASSSQGFGELFF. The CDR3 nucleotides are TGTGCCAGCAGTTCACAGGGGTTCGGGGAGCTGTTTTTT.

The rearrangement links TRBV4-1 to TRBJ1-2; 7 bases line up with TRBD1. Losses at the gene ends were 2 bases for V and 6 bases for J; bases not matched to a gene: 15. This CDR3 spans 17 amino acids. Per germline, CDR1 MGHRA and CDR2 YSYEKL. The CDR3 sequence: CASSQSLPEGASDGYTF. The CDR3 nucleotides read TGCGCCAGCAGCCAATCGCTACCTGAGGGGGCCTCGGATGGCTACACCTTC.

The chain recombines TRBV7-2 with TRBJ1-1; no reliable D call. CDR1 and CDR2 from the germline V gene are SGHTA and FQGNSA. V lost 5 bases, J lost 8 bases, and 15 bases lay in between. The CDR3 covers 13 residues. The CDR3 loop reads CASSAGPGGEAFF. As DNA, the CDR3 is TGTGCCAGCAGCGCGGGCCCAGGCGGAGAAGCTTTCTTT.

The chain recombines TRBV13 with TRBJ1-1; weak D call: TRBD1 (6 bases). The CDR3 extends over 16 amino acids. The germline V gene encodes CDR1 PRHDT and CDR2 FYEKMQ (reference sequence). Trimming removed 1 base from V and 4 bases from J, with 16 bases in between. The CDR3 loop reads CASSLEYTSRGTEAFF. In DNA form, the CDR3 reads TGTGCCAGCAGCTTAGAATACACCTCCAGGGGCACTGAAGCTTTCTTT.

V usage is TRBV2 and J usage is TRBJ1-4; D may be TRBD1 (5 bases). The CDR3 extends over 14 amino acids. The V gene lost 6 bases and the J gene lost 3 bases, with 11 bases spanning the gap. Germline CDR1 reads SNHLY; CDR2 reads FYNNEI. Here the CDR3 reads CASSRDLANEKLFF. The CDR3, as DNA: TGTGCCAGCAGCAGGGATCTAGCTAATGAAAAACTGTTTTTT.

J is TRBJ2-1 and V is TRBV6-2 or TRBV6-3; 7 bases fit TRBD2. The CDR3 totals 18 residues. The germline gives CDR1 MNHEY, CDR2 SVGEGT. V was clipped by 5 bases and J by 0 bases; unmatched bases: 13. The CDR3 DNA is TGTGCCAGCAGTCCCCTAGCGGATCCCCAGAGCTCCTACAATGAGCAGTTCTTC. Protein sequence: CASSPLADPQSSYNEQFF.

J is TRBJ1-1 and V is TRBV19, with 7 bases identical to TRBD1. The CDR3 loop spans 14 amino acids. Germline V gene lookup returns CDR1 LNHDA and CDR2 SQIVND (reference sequence). V trimming: 9 bases; J trimming: 3 bases; junction bases outside the gene matches: 10. The CDR3 loop is CASADRVGDTEAFF. For the CDR3, the DNA is TGTGCCAGCGCCGACAGGGTCGGGGACACTGAAGCTTTCTTT.

The rearrangement links TRBV4-1 to TRBJ2-2, with 10 positions matching TRBD2. This CDR3 has 15 residues. Germline values: CDR1 MGHRA, CDR2 YSYEKL. Trimming removed 9 bases from V and 1 base from J; junction bases left unmatched: 5. CDR3: CASRSSGGNTGELFF. The CDR3 DNA reads as TGCGCCAGTAGATCTAGCGGGGGGAACACCGGGGAGCTGTTTTTT.

The chain links TRBV9 to TRBJ2-2; D gene unclear. V was clipped by 0 bases and J by 3 bases, with 6 bases between them. This CDR3 region has 14 residues. From germline, CDR1 is SGDLS and CDR2 YYNGEE. In DNA, the CDR3 is TGTGCCAGCAGCGTAGTTCTAGACACCGGGGAGCTGTTTTTT. It yields the protein CASSVVLDTGELFF.

This rearrangement joins TRBV7-8 to TRBJ2-1; D gene ambiguous. Trimming shortened V by 1 base and J by 4 bases, and 14 bases separated the two germline ends. Germline lookup yields CDR1 SGHVS and CDR2 FQNEAQ. This CDR3 has 16 amino acids. Here the CDR3 DNA reads TGTGCCAGCAGCTTAGATGGCGGCCTACGGTACAATGAGCAGTTCTTC. Translation gives CASSLDGGLRYNEQFF.

The genes are TRBV15 and TRBJ2-3, with 12 positions matching TRBD2. The J segment lost 3 bases and the V segment lost 0 bases, leaving 4 bases of the junction unmatched. Per germline, CDR1 LNHNV and CDR2 YYDKDF (reference sequence). The CDR3 spans 17 residues. CDR3 bases: TGTGCCACCAGCAGAGAGACTAGCGGGAGAGGGACAGATACGCAGTATTTT. This sequence encodes CATSRETSGRGTDTQYF.